This T cell receptor beta chain is from a study of control samples from healthy donors and cancer patients. The data were produced by immunoSEQ multiplex PCR, yet TCRdb's version contains in-frame clones alone and is incomplete. The profile covers 85,000 to 100,000 clones, with about four fifths appearing a single time and approximately 2% taken by the ten largest. In the case of this clone: Other nucleotide sequences in the sample specify the same CDR3.

After removal of 6 bases from V and 6 bases from J, the junction contained 11 bases not matched to a gene. CDR1 is MNHEY, CDR2 SVGAGI, per germline. The CDR3 has 14 residues. The sequencing input was blood. This receptor was taken from a man in his 60s in good health. This chain connects TRBV6-5 to TRBJ2-7; 7 bases fit TRBD2. The CDR3 loop reads CASRSLGGLGEQYF. In DNA form, the CDR3 reads TGTGCCAGCAGGTCCTTGGGAGGGCTGGGCGAGCAGTACTTC.